The T cell receptor (beta chain) described here comes from a study of blood T cells in healthy people across ages. V dropped 2 bases and J dropped 0; count of bases not matched to a gene: 1. The CDR3 consists of 16 residues. CDR1 and CDR2 (germline): MNHEY, SVGAGI. A second PCR of 7 to 11 cycles used a sample-barcoded 5' primer and a J-beta primer mix. TCRdb reanalysed the 5' RACE reads using MiXCR and keeps one entry per CDR3 protein. The data show roughly 2 million distinct CDR3 sequences, with around half seen just once and roughly 2.1% held by the top ten. This clonotype appeared a few times. The TCR comes from a woman aged 40-49 years in good health. The chain links TRBV6-5 to TRBJ2-3; TRBD2 agrees at 11 bases. The source material was blood. CDR3 nucleotides: TGTGCCAGCAGTTACCGACTAGCGGGGAGCACAGATACGCAGTATTTT. This encodes CASSYRLAGSTDTQYF.